The rows below give T cell receptor beta chains drawn from one sample of a study of T cell responses to AZD1222 COVID-19 vaccine. TCRdb's copy holds only in-frame clones and misses some; the assay was immunoSEQ multiplex PCR. The sample records around 160,000 clones, around 89% being singletons. The material was peripheral blood, obtained on day 0 of AZD1222 vaccination. These receptors came from an adult in good health. CDR3s include the opening cysteine and the closing phenylalanine or tryptophan. A D gene is named only where the DNA matches it firmly. Not every row has a clone size; where given, it reads once, few, many or a size class.

cdr3_aa: CAWSASFTIYF; cdr3_nt: TGTGCCTGGAGTGCCTCCTTCACCATATATTTT; v_call: TRBV30; clone_size: -; j_call: TRBJ1-3; d_call: -
cdr3_aa: CASSPLTEAFF; cdr3_nt: TGCGCCAGCAGCCCCCTTACCGAAGCTTTCTTT; v_call: TRBV7-8; clone_size: -; j_call: TRBJ1-1; d_call: -
cdr3_aa: CASSFGGGRANYGYTF; cdr3_nt: TGTGCCAGCAGTTTCGGGGGGGGCAGGGCTAACTATGGCTACACCTTC; v_call: TRBV6-6; clone_size: -; j_call: TRBJ1-2; d_call: -
cdr3_aa: CASSFLRNQPQHF; cdr3_nt: TGTGCCAGCAGTTTCCTGCGCAATCAGCCCCAGCATTTT; v_call: TRBV27; clone_size: -; j_call: TRBJ1-5; d_call: -
cdr3_aa: CASSIDPLLPRQEQYF; cdr3_nt: TGTGCCAGTAGTATAGATCCGCTACTCCCGCGTCAAGAGCAGTACTTC; v_call: TRBV19; clone_size: -; j_call: TRBJ2-7; d_call: -
cdr3_aa: CASSLDPRPGAFF; cdr3_nt: TGTGCCAGCAGCTTGGACCCCCGGCCGGGGGCTTTCTTT; v_call: TRBV5-4; clone_size: once; j_call: TRBJ1-1; d_call: -
cdr3_aa: CASSDKEGARQPQHF; cdr3_nt: TGTGCCAGCAGCGACAAGGAGGGGGCACGGCAGCCCCAGCATTTT; v_call: TRBV6-1; clone_size: -; j_call: TRBJ1-5; d_call: TRBD1
cdr3_aa: CASSVTESHREQFF; cdr3_nt: TGTGCCAGCAGCGTAACGGAGAGCCATAGGGAGCAGTTCTTC; v_call: TRBV7-3; clone_size: -; j_call: TRBJ2-1; d_call: -
cdr3_aa: CASSRSGGNEKLFF; cdr3_nt: TGTGCCAGCAGCCGGAGTGGGGGGAATGAAAAACTGTTTTTT; v_call: TRBV9; clone_size: once; j_call: TRBJ1-4; d_call: -
cdr3_aa: CASSHPGGGGQPQHF; cdr3_nt: TGCGCCAGCAGCCATCCGGGAGGGGGCGGGCAGCCCCAGCATTTT; v_call: TRBV4-1; clone_size: -; j_call: TRBJ1-5; d_call: TRBD1
cdr3_aa: CASSESSPLHF; cdr3_nt: TGTGCCAGCAGTGAAAGTTCACCCCTCCACTTT; v_call: TRBV2; clone_size: -; j_call: TRBJ1-6; d_call: -
cdr3_aa: CAWSVVPQGGGYTF; cdr3_nt: TGTGCCTGGAGTGTAGTTCCCCAGGGGGGTGGCTACACCTTC; v_call: TRBV30; clone_size: -; j_call: TRBJ1-2; d_call: TRBD1
cdr3_aa: CASSQAGAQVAFF; cdr3_nt: TGTGCCAGCAGCCAAGCTGGGGCGCAGGTGGCTTTCTTT; v_call: TRBV3-1/TRBV3-2; clone_size: -; j_call: TRBJ1-1; d_call: -
cdr3_aa: CASSLDYGGGTGDTDTQYF; cdr3_nt: TGCGCCAGCAGCTTGGATTACGGCGGGGGGACAGGGGACACAGATACGCAGTATTTT; v_call: TRBV5-1; clone_size: -; j_call: TRBJ2-3; d_call: TRBD1
cdr3_aa: CASSAQGGTDTQYF; cdr3_nt: TGTGCCAGCAGTGCCCAGGGGGGGACAGATACGCAGTATTTT; v_call: TRBV2; clone_size: few; j_call: TRBJ2-3; d_call: -
cdr3_aa: CASSLDRGKGNQPQHF; cdr3_nt: TGTGCCAGTAGCTTGGACAGGGGCAAGGGCAATCAGCCCCAGCATTTT; v_call: TRBV19; clone_size: few; j_call: TRBJ1-5; d_call: TRBD1
cdr3_aa: CASRGAGALQETQYF; cdr3_nt: TGTGCCAGCAGAGGGGCAGGCGCTTTACAAGAGACCCAGTACTTC; v_call: TRBV3-1/TRBV3-2; clone_size: -; j_call: TRBJ2-5; d_call: -
cdr3_aa: CASSTDRGRSPLHF; cdr3_nt: TGTGCCAGCAGCACAGACAGGGGCCGATCACCCCTCCACTTT; v_call: TRBV28; clone_size: -; j_call: TRBJ1-6; d_call: TRBD1
cdr3_aa: CASSKPGRQNYNEQFF; cdr3_nt: TGTGCCAGCAGCAAACCGGGGCGGCAGAACTACAATGAGCAGTTCTTC; v_call: TRBV21-1; clone_size: -; j_call: TRBJ2-1; d_call: -
cdr3_aa: CASSYTGDGNQPQHF; cdr3_nt: TGTGCCAGCAGTTACACAGGGGACGGCAATCAGCCCCAGCATTTT; v_call: TRBV6-5; clone_size: -; j_call: TRBJ1-5; d_call: TRBD1
cdr3_aa: CASSSEQGNYGYTF; cdr3_nt: TGTGCCAGCAGCTCCGAACAGGGGAACTATGGCTACACCTTC; v_call: TRBV7-8; clone_size: -; j_call: TRBJ1-2; d_call: TRBD1
cdr3_aa: CATEQDTNYGYTF; cdr3_nt: TGTGCCACCGAACAGGACACTAACTATGGCTACACCTTC; v_call: TRBV28; clone_size: -; j_call: TRBJ1-2; d_call: -
cdr3_aa: CASSYSMQINEKLFF; cdr3_nt: TGTGCCAGCAGTTACTCGATGCAGATTAATGAAAAACTGTTTTTT; v_call: TRBV6-5; clone_size: -; j_call: TRBJ1-4; d_call: -
cdr3_aa: CASSSTGNSNQPQHF; cdr3_nt: TGTGCCAGCAGCTCTACAGGGAATAGCAATCAGCCCCAGCATTTT; v_call: TRBV7-2; clone_size: -; j_call: TRBJ1-5; d_call: -
cdr3_aa: CASSDFGTGSNSPLHF; cdr3_nt: TGTGCCAGCAGCGACTTCGGGACAGGGAGCAATTCACCCCTCCACTTT; v_call: TRBV2; clone_size: -; j_call: TRBJ1-6; d_call: TRBD1
cdr3_aa: CASSKLGGTYEQYF; cdr3_nt: TGTGCCAGCAGCAAACTAGGTGGAACCTACGAGCAGTACTTC; v_call: TRBV7-3; clone_size: -; j_call: TRBJ2-7; d_call: -
cdr3_aa: CASSFRDRGDSPLHF; cdr3_nt: TGTGCCAGCAGCTTCCGGGACAGGGGTGATTCACCCCTCCACTTT; v_call: TRBV5-6; clone_size: -; j_call: TRBJ1-6; d_call: TRBD1
cdr3_aa: CASSPPPTGFTEAFF; cdr3_nt: TGTGCCAGCAGCCCTCCCCCTACAGGGTTCACTGAAGCTTTCTTT; v_call: TRBV13; clone_size: -; j_call: TRBJ1-1; d_call: -
cdr3_aa: CASQFNKGTEAFF; cdr3_nt: TGTGCCAGCCAGTTTAACAAGGGCACTGAAGCTTTCTTT; v_call: TRBV6-5; clone_size: -; j_call: TRBJ1-1; d_call: -
cdr3_aa: CASSMPGTGRGNTGELFF; cdr3_nt: TGTGCCAGTAGTATGCCGGGGACAGGGAGAGGGAACACCGGGGAGCTGTTTTTT; v_call: TRBV19; clone_size: -; j_call: TRBJ2-2; d_call: TRBD1